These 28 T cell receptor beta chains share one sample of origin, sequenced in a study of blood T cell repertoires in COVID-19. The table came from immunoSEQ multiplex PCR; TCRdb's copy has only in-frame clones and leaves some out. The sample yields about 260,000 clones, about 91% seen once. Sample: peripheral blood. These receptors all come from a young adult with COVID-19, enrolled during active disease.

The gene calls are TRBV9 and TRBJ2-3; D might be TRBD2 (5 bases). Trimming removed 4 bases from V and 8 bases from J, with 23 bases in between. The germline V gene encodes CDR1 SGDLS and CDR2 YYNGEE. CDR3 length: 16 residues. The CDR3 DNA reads TGTGCCAGCAGCCCACGAGCGGAGGAACCGATGGGTACGCAGTATTTT. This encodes CASSPRAEEPMGTQYF.

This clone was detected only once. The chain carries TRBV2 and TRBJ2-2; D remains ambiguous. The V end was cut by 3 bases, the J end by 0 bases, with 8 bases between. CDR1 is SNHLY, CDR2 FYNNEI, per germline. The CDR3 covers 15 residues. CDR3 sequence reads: CASSDGGANTGELFF. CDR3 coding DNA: TGTGCCAGCAGTGATGGCGGAGCGAACACCGGGGAGCTGTTTTTT.

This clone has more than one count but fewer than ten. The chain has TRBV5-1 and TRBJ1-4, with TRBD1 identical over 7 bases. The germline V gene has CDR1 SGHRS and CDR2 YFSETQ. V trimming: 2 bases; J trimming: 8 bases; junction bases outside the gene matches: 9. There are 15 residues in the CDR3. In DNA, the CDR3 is TGCGCCAGCAGCTTAGAGACAGGGCGTTTCGAAAAACTGTTTTTT. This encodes CASSLETGRFEKLFF.

Here the CDR3 reads CASTLPSGANVLTF. The CDR3 nucleotides read TGTGCCAGTACCCTCCCCTCTGGGGCCAACGTCCTGACTTTC. V gene TRBV19 combines with J gene TRBJ2-6, with D unclear. CDR1 is LNHDA, CDR2 SQIVND, per germline (reference sequence). V lost 7 bases, J lost 0 bases, and 7 bases lay in between. The CDR3 is 14 amino acids. Combining the CDR3 with reference TRBV19 and TRBJ2-6 gives the whole variable domain DGGITQSPKYLFRKEGQNVTLSCEQNLNHDAMYWYRQDPGQGLRLIYYSQIVNDFQKGDIAEGYSVSREKKESFPLTVTSAQKNPTAFYLCASTLPSGANVLTFGAGSRLTVL.

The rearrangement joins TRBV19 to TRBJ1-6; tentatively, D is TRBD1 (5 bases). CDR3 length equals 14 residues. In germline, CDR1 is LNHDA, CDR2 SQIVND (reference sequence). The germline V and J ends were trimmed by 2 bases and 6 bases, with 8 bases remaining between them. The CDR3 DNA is TGTGCCAGTAGTATACAGGGCGGTAATTCACCCCTCCACTTT. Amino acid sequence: CASSIQGGNSPLHF.

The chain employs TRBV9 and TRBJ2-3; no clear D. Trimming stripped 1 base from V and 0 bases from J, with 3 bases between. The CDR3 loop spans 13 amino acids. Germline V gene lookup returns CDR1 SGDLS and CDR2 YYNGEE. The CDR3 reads CASSVLSTDTQYF. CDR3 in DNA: TGTGCCAGCAGCGTACTGAGCACAGATACGCAGTATTTT.

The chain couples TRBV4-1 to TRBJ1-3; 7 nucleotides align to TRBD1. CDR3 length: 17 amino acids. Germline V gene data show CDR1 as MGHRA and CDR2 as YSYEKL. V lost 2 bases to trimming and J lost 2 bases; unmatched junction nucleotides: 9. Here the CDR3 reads CASSQSGTGEPGNTIYF. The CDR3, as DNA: TGCGCCAGCAGCCAATCAGGAACAGGGGAACCTGGAAACACCATATATTTT.

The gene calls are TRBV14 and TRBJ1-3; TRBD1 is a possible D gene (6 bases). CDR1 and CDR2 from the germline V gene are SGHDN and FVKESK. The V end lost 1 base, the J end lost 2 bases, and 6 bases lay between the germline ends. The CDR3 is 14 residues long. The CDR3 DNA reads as TGTGCCAGCAGCCAAGCAGGGGCTGGAAACACCATATATTTT. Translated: CASSQAGAGNTIYF.

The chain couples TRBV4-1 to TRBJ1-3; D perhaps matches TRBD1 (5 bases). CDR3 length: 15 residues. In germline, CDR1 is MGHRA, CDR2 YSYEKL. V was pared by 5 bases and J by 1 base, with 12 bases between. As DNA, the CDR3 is TGCGCCAGCAGCTGGGGACGGGGGTCTGGAAACACCATATATTTT. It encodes CASSWGRGSGNTIYF.

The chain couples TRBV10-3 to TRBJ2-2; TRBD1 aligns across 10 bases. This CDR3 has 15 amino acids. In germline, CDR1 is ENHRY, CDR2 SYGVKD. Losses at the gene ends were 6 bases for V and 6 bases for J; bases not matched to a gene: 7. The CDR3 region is CAIRAGQGMPGELFF. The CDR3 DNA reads TGTGCCATCAGGGCGGGACAGGGGATGCCCGGGGAGCTGTTTTTT.

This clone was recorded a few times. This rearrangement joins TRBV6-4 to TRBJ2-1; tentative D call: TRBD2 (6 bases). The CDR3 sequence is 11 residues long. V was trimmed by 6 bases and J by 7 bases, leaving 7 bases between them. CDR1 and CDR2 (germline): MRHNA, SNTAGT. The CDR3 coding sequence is TGTGCCAGCAGGGAGGGAAATGAGCAGTTCTTC. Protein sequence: CASREGNEQFF.

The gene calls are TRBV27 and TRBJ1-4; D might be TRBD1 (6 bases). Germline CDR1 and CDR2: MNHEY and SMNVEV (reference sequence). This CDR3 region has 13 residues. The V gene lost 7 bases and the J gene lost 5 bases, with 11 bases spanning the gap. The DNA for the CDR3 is TGTGCCAGCACGACAGGAGTCAATGAAAAACTGTTTTTT. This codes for CASTTGVNEKLFF.

The CDR3 reads CASSQGSWGGDFF. The CDR3 DNA follows: TGTGCCAGCAGCCAAGGTTCGTGGGGGGGTGACTTCTTC. The genes are TRBV3-1 (or the pseudogene TRBV3-2) and TRBJ2-1, with 7 nucleotides matching TRBD2. With 1 base clipped from V and 16 bases from J, the junction kept 10 bases outside the gene matches. The CDR3 contains 13 residues. CDR1 LGHDT and CDR2 YNNKEL come from the germline V gene (reference sequence).

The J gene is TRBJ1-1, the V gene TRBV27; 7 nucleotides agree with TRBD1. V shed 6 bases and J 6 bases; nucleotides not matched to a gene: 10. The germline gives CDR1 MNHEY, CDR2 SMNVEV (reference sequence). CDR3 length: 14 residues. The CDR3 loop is CASRRDSRLAEAFF. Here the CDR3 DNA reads TGTGCCAGCAGGAGGGACAGTCGGCTTGCTGAAGCTTTCTTT.

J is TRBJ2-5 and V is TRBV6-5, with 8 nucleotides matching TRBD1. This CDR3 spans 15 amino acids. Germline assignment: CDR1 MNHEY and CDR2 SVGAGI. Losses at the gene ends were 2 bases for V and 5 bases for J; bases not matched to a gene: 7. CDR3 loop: CASSYGQGARETQYF. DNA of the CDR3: TGTGCCAGCAGTTACGGTCAGGGGGCGAGGGAGACCCAGTACTTC.

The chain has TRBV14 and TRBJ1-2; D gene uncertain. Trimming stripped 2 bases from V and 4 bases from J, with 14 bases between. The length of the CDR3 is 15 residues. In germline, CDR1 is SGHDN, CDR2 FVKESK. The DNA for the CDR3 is TGTGCCAGCAGCCAAAGGGAGGCTCCTACCTATGGCTACACCTTC. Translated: CASSQREAPTYGYTF. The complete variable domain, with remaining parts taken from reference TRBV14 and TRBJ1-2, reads EAGVTQFPSHSVIEKGQTVTLRCDPISGHDNLYWYRRVMGKEIKFLLHFVKESKQDESGMPNNRFLAERTGGTYSTLKVQPAELEDSGVYFCASSQREAPTYGYTFGSGTRLTVV.

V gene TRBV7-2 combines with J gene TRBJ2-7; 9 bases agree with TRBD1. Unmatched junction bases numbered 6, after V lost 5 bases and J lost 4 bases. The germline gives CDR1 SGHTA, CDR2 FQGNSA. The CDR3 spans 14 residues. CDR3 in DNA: TGTGCCAGCAGCCTTTATGGACAGGGGTACGAGCAGTACTTC. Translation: CASSLYGQGYEQYF. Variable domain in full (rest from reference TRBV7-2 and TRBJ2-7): GAGVSQSPSNKVTEKGKDVELRCDPISGHTALYWYRQSLGQGLEFLIYFQGNSAPDKSGLPSDRFSAERTGGSVSTLTIQRTQQEDSAVYLCASSLYGQGYEQYFGPGTRLTVT.

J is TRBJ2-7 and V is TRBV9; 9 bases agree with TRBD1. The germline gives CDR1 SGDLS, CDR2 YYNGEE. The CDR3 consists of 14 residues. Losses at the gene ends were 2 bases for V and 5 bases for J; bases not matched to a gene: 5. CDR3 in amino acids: CASSVSGQGNEQYF. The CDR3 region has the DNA TGTGCCAGCAGCGTCTCGGGACAGGGAAACGAGCAGTACTTC.

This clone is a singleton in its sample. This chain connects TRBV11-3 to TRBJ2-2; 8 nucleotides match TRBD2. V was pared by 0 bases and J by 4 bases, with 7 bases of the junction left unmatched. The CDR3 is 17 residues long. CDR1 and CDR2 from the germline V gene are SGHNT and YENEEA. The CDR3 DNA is TGTGCCAGCAGCTTAGATGGAAGCGGGAGTTCCACCGGGGAGCTGTTTTTT. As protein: CASSLDGSGSSTGELFF.

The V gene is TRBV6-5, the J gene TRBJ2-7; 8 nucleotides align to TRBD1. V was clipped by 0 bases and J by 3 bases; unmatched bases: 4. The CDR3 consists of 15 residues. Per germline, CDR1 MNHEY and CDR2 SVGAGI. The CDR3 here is CASSYSTGGDYEQYF. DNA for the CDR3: TGTGCCAGCAGTTACTCCACAGGGGGAGACTACGAGCAGTACTTC.

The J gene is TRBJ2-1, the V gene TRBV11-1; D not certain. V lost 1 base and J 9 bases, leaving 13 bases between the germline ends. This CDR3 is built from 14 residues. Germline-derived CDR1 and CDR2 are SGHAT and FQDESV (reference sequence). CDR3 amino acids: CASSLEWSPSEQFF. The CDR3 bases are TGTGCCAGCAGCTTAGAGTGGTCCCCCAGTGAGCAGTTCTTC.

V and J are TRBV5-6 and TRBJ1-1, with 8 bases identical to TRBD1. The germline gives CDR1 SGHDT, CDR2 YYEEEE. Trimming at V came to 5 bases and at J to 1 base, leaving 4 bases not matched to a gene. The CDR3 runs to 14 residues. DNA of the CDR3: TGTGCCAGCAGAACCGGGACAGGGAACACTGAAGCTTTCTTT. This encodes CASRTGTGNTEAFF.

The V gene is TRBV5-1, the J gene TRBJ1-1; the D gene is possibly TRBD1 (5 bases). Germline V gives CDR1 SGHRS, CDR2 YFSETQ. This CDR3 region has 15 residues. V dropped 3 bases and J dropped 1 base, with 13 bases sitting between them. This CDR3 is CASSYTGGENTEAFF. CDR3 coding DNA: TGCGCCAGCAGCTACACGGGAGGGGAGAACACTGAAGCTTTCTTT.

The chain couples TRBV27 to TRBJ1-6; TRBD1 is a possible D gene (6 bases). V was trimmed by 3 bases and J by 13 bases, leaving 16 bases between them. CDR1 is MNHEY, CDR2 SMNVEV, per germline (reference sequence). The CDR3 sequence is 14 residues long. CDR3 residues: CASSFGTSPAPLHF. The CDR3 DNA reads TGTGCCAGCAGTTTTGGGACATCCCCGGCTCCCCTCCACTTT.

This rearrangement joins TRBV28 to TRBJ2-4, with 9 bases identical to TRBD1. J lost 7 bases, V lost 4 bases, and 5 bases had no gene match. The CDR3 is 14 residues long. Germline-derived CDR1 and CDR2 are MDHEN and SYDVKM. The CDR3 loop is CASSSGTGTNIQYF. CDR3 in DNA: TGTGCCAGCAGTTCCGGGACAGGGACGAACATTCAGTACTTC.

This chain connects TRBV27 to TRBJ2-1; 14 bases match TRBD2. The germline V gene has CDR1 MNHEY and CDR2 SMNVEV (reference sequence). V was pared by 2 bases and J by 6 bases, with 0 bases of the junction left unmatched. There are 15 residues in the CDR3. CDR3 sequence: CASSLGTSGSNEQFF. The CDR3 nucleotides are TGTGCCAGCAGTTTAGGGACTAGCGGGAGCAATGAGCAGTTCTTC.

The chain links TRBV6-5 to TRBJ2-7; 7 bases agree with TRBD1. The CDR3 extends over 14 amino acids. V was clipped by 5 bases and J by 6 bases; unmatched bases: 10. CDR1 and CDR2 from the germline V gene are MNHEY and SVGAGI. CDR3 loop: CASSPVTGAPEQYF. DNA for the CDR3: TGTGCCAGCAGTCCGGTTACAGGGGCACCCGAGCAGTACTTC.

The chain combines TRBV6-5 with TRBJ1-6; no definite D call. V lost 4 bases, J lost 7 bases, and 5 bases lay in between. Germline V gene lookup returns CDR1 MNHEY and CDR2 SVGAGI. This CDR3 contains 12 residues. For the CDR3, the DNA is TGTGCCAGCAGTTCTCCCAATTCACCCCTCCACTTT. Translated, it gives CASSSPNSPLHF.